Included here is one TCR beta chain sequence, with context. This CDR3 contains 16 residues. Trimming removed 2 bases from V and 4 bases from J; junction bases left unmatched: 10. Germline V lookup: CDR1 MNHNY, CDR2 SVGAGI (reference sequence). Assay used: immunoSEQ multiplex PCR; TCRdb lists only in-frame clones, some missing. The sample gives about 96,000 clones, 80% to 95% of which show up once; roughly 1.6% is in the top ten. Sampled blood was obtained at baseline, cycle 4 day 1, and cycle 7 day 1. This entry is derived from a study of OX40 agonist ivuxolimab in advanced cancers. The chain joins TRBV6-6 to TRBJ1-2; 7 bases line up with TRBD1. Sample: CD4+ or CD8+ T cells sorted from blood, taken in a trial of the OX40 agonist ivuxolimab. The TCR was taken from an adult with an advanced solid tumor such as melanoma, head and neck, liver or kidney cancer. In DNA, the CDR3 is TGTGCCAGCAGTTACCTTCCCGACAGGGCGGGCTATGGCTACACCTTC. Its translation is CASSYLPDRAGYGYTF.